The 28 T cell receptor beta chains below all came from one sample that was sequenced in a study of CD8+CD57+ T cells in acquired aplastic anemia. Researchers used genomic DNA as the template to profile TCR beta VDJ and CDR3. TCRdb reanalysed the reads using MiXCR and keeps one entry per CDR3 protein. The sample shows 450,000 to 550,000 distinct CDR3 sequences, less than 35% of them seen only once. Patients sequenced had flow cytometry evidence of CD8+CD57+ cell expansion. Source material: sorted CD4+, CD8+, or CD8+CD57+ T cells (not recorded which) from PBMCs. The source is a human donor with aplastic anemia.

The chain joins TRBV7-2 to TRBJ1-1; TRBD1 might be the D (5 bases). This CDR3 is 15 amino acids long. Germline V CDR1 and CDR2: SGHTA, FQGNSA. The V end was cut by 1 base, the J end by 5 bases, with 14 bases between. DNA of the CDR3: TGTGCCAGCAGCTTAGATCAGGGTTTAGAAACTGAAGCTTTCTTT. It is translated as CASSLDQGLETEAFF.

Ten or more counts support this clonotype. The chain's CDR3 is CATSRVRRDGGNTIYF. In nucleotides, the CDR3 is TGTGCCACCAGCAGAGTTCGCAGGGACGGTGGAAACACCATATATTTT. This rearrangement joins TRBV15 to TRBJ1-3; possible D gene TRBD1, 5 bases. V was cut by 1 base and J by 3 bases, with 13 bases left in between. The germline V gene encodes CDR1 LNHNV and CDR2 YYDKDF (reference sequence). There are 16 residues in the CDR3.

Many counts were recorded for this clonotype. V is TRBV5-1 and J is TRBJ2-3; D possibly corresponds to TRBD2 (6 bases). The CDR3 contains 15 residues. Trimming cost V 0 bases and J 0 bases, with 8 bases left between them. In germline, CDR1 is SGHRS, CDR2 YFSETQ. This chain's CDR3 is CASSLGRGSTDTQYF. In DNA, the CDR3 is TGCGCCAGCAGCTTGGGGAGGGGAAGCACAGATACGCAGTATTTT.

In its sample, this clonotype was seen a few times. The V gene is TRBV6-1, the J gene TRBJ1-2; D not certain. This CDR3 has 11 residues. V was pared by 6 bases and J by 4 bases, with 6 bases between. Looked up from germline, CDR1 is MNHNS and CDR2 is SASEGT. CDR3 nucleotide sequence: TGTGCCAGCAGAGAAACCTATGGCTACACCTTC. It yields the protein CASRETYGYTF.

This chain connects TRBV20-1 to TRBJ2-7, with TRBD1 matching over 11 bases. The CDR3 spans 13 residues. Germline V gene sequence: CDR1 DFQATT, CDR2 SNEGSKA (reference sequence). With 1 base clipped from V and 6 bases from J, the junction kept 2 bases outside the gene matches. The CDR3 sequence: CSARVGTGGEQYF. In nucleotides, the CDR3 is TGCAGTGCTAGAGTCGGGACAGGGGGCGAGCAGTACTTC.

This clonotype appeared a few times. The chain employs TRBV7-2 and TRBJ2-1; no firm D call. V lost 1 base and J lost 14, with 15 bases in between. Germline values: CDR1 SGHTA, CDR2 FQGNSA. The CDR3 spans 13 residues. In DNA form, the CDR3 reads TGTGCCAGCAGCTTAGATTTGGCTAGAAGTGAGTTCTTC. Translated, it gives CASSLDLARSEFF.

Turning to this clonotype: A read error may explain this, as a much larger clone is one base away. The chain joins TRBV10-2 to TRBJ2-5; no firm D call. Looked up from germline, CDR1 is WSHSY and CDR2 is SAAADI. CDR3 length: 13 amino acids. In DNA form, the CDR3 reads TGTGCCGGCAGCCCCCAGGAACAAGAGACCCAGTACTTC. Amino acid sequence: CAGSPQEQETQYF.

This clonotype was counted at least ten times. The V and J genes are TRBV7-3 and TRBJ2-7; D is perhaps TRBD2 (6 bases). Looked up from germline, CDR1 is SGHTA and CDR2 is FQGTGA. Trimming stripped 8 bases from V and 3 bases from J, with 11 bases between. CDR3 length: 12 amino acids. CDR3 DNA sequence: TGTGCCAGCTGGGGGGATCACTACGAGCAGTACTTC. Translating it yields CASWGDHYEQYF.

This clonotype was recorded a few times. This chain uses TRBV5-4 with TRBJ2-3; TRBD2 matches 7 bases. This CDR3 contains 15 residues. Germline CDR1 and CDR2: SGHNT and YYREEE (reference sequence). V shed 0 bases, J shed 2 bases, and the junction held 3 bases outside the gene matches. The CDR3 loop is CASSLDSGITDTQYF. The DNA of the CDR3 is TGTGCCAGCAGCTTGGACAGCGGGATCACAGATACGCAGTATTTT.

The rearrangement uses TRBV11-1 and TRBJ1-1; tentative D call: TRBD1 (5 bases). Germline V gene lookup returns CDR1 SGHAT and CDR2 FQDESV (reference sequence). Trimming cost V 3 bases and J 0 bases, with 23 bases left between them. The CDR3 totals 19 residues. CDR3 nucleotide sequence: TGTGCCAGCAGCTTTCCGAATAAACAGGCAATCAAAATGAACACTGAAGCTTTCTTT. Its translation: CASSFPNKQAIKMNTEAFF. The variable domain in full, with the rest retrieved from reference TRBV11-1 and TRBJ1-1, is EAEVAQSPRYKITEKSQAVAFWCDPISGHATLYWYRQILGQGPELLVQFQDESVVDDSQLPKDRFSAERLKGVDSTLKIQPAELGDSAMYLCASSFPNKQAIKMNTEAFFGQGTRLTVV.

This clonotype was seen ten or more times. This chain connects TRBV19 to TRBJ1-5; no definite D call. Germline CDR1 reads LNHDA; CDR2 reads SQIVND (reference sequence). Deletions cut 0 bases from V and 2 bases from J, with 14 bases between. CDR3 length equals 17 residues. CDR3 nucleotides: TGTGCCAGTAGTATAGATCTGCCCGCACGAGGCAATCAGCCCCAGCATTTT. This sequence encodes CASSIDLPARGNQPQHF.

This clonotype has ten or more counts. The chain uses TRBV20-1 and TRBJ1-6; TRBD1 might be the D (5 bases). Germline CDR1 is DFQATT and CDR2 is SNEGSKA (reference sequence). Trimming took off 5 bases at V and 5 bases at J, with 16 bases between the two ends. This CDR3 spans 15 amino acids. The CDR3 loop is CSAWYNRDDNSPLHF. The CDR3 nucleotides are TGCAGTGCTTGGTACAACCGGGACGATAATTCACCCCTCCACTTT.

The chain joins TRBV27 to TRBJ1-5; 7 positions match TRBD1. Germline V gene data show CDR1 as MNHEY and CDR2 as SMNVEV (reference sequence). CDR3 length equals 17 residues. V dropped 3 bases and J dropped 7; count of bases not matched to a gene: 15. CDR3 loop: CASSFKSLDRFNQPQHF. CDR3 in DNA: TGTGCCAGCAGTTTTAAGTCTTTGGACAGGTTTAACCAGCCCCAGCATTTT.

The V gene is TRBV5-1, the J gene TRBJ2-7; TRBD1 matches at 7 bases. The CDR3 spans 14 residues. J was trimmed by 0 bases and V by 4 bases; bases with no gene match: 4. The germline CDR1 and CDR2 sequences are SGHRS and YFSETQ. The CDR3 DNA is TGCGCCAGCAGCCTACAGGGGCCCTCCTACGAGCAGTACTTC. It yields the protein CASSLQGPSYEQYF.

Points on this clonotype: The conserved phenylalanine or tryptophan normally closing the CDR3 is absent here, so this likely arose from a read error. V and J are TRBV7-6 and TRBJ2-5, with D possibly called TRBD1 or TRBD2 (5 bases each). V was trimmed by 1 base and J by 4 bases, leaving 10 bases between them. The CDR3 loop spans 14 amino acids. Germline CDR1 and CDR2: SGHVS and FNYEAQ. CDR3 in amino acids: CASSLGGAGETQYV. CDR3 in DNA: TGTGCCAGCAGCTTAGGAGGGGCCGGAGAGACCCAGTACGTC.

This chain joins TRBV7-3 and TRBJ1-5; 10 bases line up with TRBD1. The V segment lost 2 bases and the J segment 5 bases; nucleotides outside the gene matches: 6. CDR1 is SGHTA and CDR2 is FQGTGA in the germline V gene. The CDR3 is made up of 16 amino acids. CDR3 loop: CASSLFPTGGDQPQHF. CDR3 coding DNA: TGTGCCAGCAGCTTATTTCCGACAGGGGGCGATCAGCCCCAGCATTTT.

This clonotype was recorded at least ten times. The chain combines TRBV4-1 with TRBJ1-2; no clear D gene. CDR1 is MGHRA, CDR2 YSYEKL, per germline. The CDR3 has 14 amino acids. Trimming left V 3 bases short and J 6 bases short, with 14 bases between. The CDR3 sequence is CASSHPAGMDGYTF. The CDR3 DNA reads as TGCGCCAGCAGCCACCCCGCGGGGATGGATGGCTACACCTTC.

Note on this clonotype: A much larger clone lies one base from this, so it may be a read error. This is likely a read error, given that the CDR3 carries no conserved phenylalanine or tryptophan at its end. This chain uses TRBV9 with TRBJ1-1, with TRBD1 as a possible D gene (5 bases). V lost 0 bases, J lost 0 bases, and 9 bases lay in between. The CDR3 length is 15 residues. Germline loops: CDR1 SGDLS, CDR2 YYNGEE. CDR3 loop: CASSVEGSVNTEAFL. The CDR3 nucleotides are TGTGCCAGCAGCGTAGAGGGGTCGGTGAACACTGAAGCTTTCCTT.

Of note for this clonotype: A read error is possible here, since a much larger clone lies one base away. This chain connects TRBV2 to TRBJ1-4; 9 positions agree with TRBD1. CDR1 and CDR2 from the germline V gene are SNHLY and FYNNEI. The CDR3 is 14 residues long. The CDR3 loop reads CASRGWDRDERLFF. In DNA form, the CDR3 reads TGTGCCAGCAGAGGATGGGACAGGGATGAAAGACTGTTTTTT.

This clonotype was detected only a few times. The chain recombines TRBV4-1 with TRBJ2-7, with 7 bases lining up with TRBD2. The V segment lost 1 base and the J segment 3 bases; nucleotides outside the gene matches: 18. This CDR3 has 19 amino acids. In germline, CDR1 is MGHRA, CDR2 YSYEKL. CDR3 nucleotides: TGCGCCAGCAGCCAAGTGACCAGGTCTAGGGGCGGGGGTGACTACGAGCAGTACTTC. It yields the protein CASSQVTRSRGGGDYEQYF.

Concerning this clonotype itself: Being one base from a much bigger clone, this may be a read error. CDR3 in DNA: TGTGCCAGTAGTAGGGAGGAGGTCAATGAGCAGTTCTTC. This encodes CASSREEVNEQFF. The chain has TRBV19 and TRBJ2-1; a possible D gene is TRBD2 (6 bases). The germline V gene encodes CDR1 LNHDA and CDR2 SQIVND (reference sequence). The CDR3 is 13 amino acids. V gave up 4 bases and J gave up 6 bases, with 10 bases separating them. Full variable domain (remainder filled in from reference TRBV19 and TRBJ2-1): DGGITQSPKYLFRKEGQNVTLSCEQNLNHDAMYWYRQDPGQGLRLIYYSQIVNDFQKGDIAEGYSVSREKKESFPLTVTSAQKNPTAFYLCASSREEVNEQFFGPGTRLTVL.

This clonotype was seen repeatedly, ten times or more. The chain has TRBV7-2 and TRBJ2-3, with TRBD2 identical over 7 bases. Unmatched junction bases numbered 4, after V lost 1 base and J lost 0 bases. This CDR3 is 16 amino acids long. Germline CDR1 is SGHTA and CDR2 is FQGNSA. The CDR3 loop reads CASSLGLADSTDTQYF. The CDR3 region has the DNA TGTGCCAGCAGCTTAGGGCTAGCGGATAGCACAGATACGCAGTATTTT.

The chain has TRBV6-1 and TRBJ1-1, with 7 bases that match TRBD1. The germline V gene has CDR1 MNHNS and CDR2 SASEGT. The trim removed 5 bases at V and 1 base at J, leaving 7 bases unmatched. The CDR3 is 15 residues long. The CDR3 nucleotides are TGTGCCAGCAGTCTCACCGGACAGGAGAACACTGAAGCTTTCTTT. It yields the protein CASSLTGQENTEAFF.

This sequence joins TRBV19 and TRBJ1-5, with D possibly matching TRBD1 (5 bases). Germline V CDR1 and CDR2: LNHDA, SQIVND (reference sequence). The CDR3 extends over 16 amino acids. V dropped 4 bases and J dropped 0 bases, with 13 bases sitting between them. CDR3 sequence: CASSKKTGHSNQPQHF. In nucleotides, the CDR3 is TGTGCCAGTAGTAAAAAGACGGGGCATAGCAATCAGCCCCAGCATTTT.

This clonotype was seen repeatedly, ten times or more. The chain has TRBV19 and TRBJ2-7; 10 nucleotides agree with TRBD2. The V gene end was trimmed by 5 bases and the J gene end by 7 bases; junction bases not matched to a gene: 8. This CDR3 has 14 residues. CDR1 is LNHDA and CDR2 is SQIVND in the germline V gene (reference sequence). CDR3 coding DNA: TGTGCCAGTAGTCCCCAGCGGGAGGGATATGAGCAGTACTTC. Translated, it gives CASSPQREGYEQYF.

This clonotype turned up a few times. The V call is TRBV5-6, the J call TRBJ1-1; TRBD1 aligns across 11 bases. The CDR3 has 20 amino acids. The germline V gene has CDR1 SGHDT and CDR2 YYEEEE. Trimming cost V 1 base and J 0 bases; bases outside gene matches: 14. The CDR3 is CASSLLGQGGVWKLNTEAFF. The CDR3 nucleotides are TGTGCCAGCAGCTTGTTGGGACAGGGGGGGGTTTGGAAGTTGAACACTGAAGCTTTCTTT.

The genes are TRBV7-9 and TRBJ2-5; a possible D gene is TRBD1 (5 bases). The CDR3 contains 17 residues. The V gene's germline CDR1 is SEHNR and CDR2 FQNEAQ (reference sequence). Trimming stripped 5 bases from V and 2 bases from J, with 21 bases between. The CDR3 spells CASSGRKGALRQETQYF. Here the CDR3 DNA reads TGTGCCAGCAGCGGACGAAAAGGGGCTTTAAGGCAAGAGACCCAGTACTTC.

This clonotype was seen ten or more times. The chain recombines TRBV7-8 with TRBJ2-1; D call uncertain. The germline V gene has CDR1 SGHVS and CDR2 FQNEAQ. The CDR3 contains 13 residues. V was cut by 5 bases and J by 2 bases, with 7 bases left in between. The CDR3, as DNA: TGTGCCAGCAGCGGTTCTGCCTACAATGAGCAGTTCTTC. Translation gives CASSGSAYNEQFF.